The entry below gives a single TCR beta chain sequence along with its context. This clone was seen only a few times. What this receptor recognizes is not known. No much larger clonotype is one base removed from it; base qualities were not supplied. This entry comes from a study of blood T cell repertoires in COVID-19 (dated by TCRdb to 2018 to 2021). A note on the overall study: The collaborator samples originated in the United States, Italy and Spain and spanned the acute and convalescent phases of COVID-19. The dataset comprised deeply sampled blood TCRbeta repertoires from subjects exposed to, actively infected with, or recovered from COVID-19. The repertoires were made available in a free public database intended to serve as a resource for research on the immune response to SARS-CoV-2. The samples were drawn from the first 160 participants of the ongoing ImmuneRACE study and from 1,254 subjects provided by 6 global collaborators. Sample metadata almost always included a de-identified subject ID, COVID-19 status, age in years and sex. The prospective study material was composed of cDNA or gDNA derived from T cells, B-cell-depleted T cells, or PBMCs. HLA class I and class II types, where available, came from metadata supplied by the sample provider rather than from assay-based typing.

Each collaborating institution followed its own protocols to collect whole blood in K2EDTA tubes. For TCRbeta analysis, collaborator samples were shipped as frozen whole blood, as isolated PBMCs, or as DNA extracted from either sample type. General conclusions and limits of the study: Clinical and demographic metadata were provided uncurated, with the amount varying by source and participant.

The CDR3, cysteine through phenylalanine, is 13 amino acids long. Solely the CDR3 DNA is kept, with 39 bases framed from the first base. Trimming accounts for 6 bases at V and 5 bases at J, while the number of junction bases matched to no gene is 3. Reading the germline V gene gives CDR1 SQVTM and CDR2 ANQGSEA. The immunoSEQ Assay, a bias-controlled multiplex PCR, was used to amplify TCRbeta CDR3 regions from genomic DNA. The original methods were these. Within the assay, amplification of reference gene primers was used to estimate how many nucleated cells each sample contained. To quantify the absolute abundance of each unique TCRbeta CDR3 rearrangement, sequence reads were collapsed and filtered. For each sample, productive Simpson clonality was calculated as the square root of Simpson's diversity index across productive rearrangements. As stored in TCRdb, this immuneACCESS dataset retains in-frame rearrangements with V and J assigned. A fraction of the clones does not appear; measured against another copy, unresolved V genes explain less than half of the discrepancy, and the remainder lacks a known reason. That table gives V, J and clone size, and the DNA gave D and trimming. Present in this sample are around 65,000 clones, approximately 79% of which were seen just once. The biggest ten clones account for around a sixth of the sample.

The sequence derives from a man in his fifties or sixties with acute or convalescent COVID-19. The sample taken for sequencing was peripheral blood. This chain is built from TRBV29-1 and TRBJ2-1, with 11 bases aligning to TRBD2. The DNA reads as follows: TGCAGCGTGGGACTAGCGGCAAACAATGAGCAGTTCTTC. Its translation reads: CSVGLAANNEQFF.